This record concerns one TCR beta chain sequence. Its antigen remains unknown. This entry belongs to a study of post-analysis software for immune sequencing data. Findings of the study overall: Controls had lower frequencies than patients of 4 or 5 TRBV segments, which included TRBV5-6, TRBV5-1 and TRBV20-1. Strong same-batch co-clustering of samples appeared with F measure clustering.

TCR beta libraries were prepared from cDNA with unique molecular identifiers. About 500,000 cDNA molecules were obtained per 1 to 10 million input T cells. TCRdb fed the PCR reads into MiXCR, producing one record per CDR3 protein. The table lists hundreds of thousands of distinct CDR3 sequences, over 45% of them singletons, with around 11% in the top ten. The V and J ends lost 6 bases and 1 base respectively, with 9 bases between them. This CDR3 has 14 residues. The source is a girl aged 2-10 years with multiple sclerosis. The chain is built from TRBV12-3 or TRBV12-4 and TRBJ2-2, with D possibly TRBD1 on 5 matching bases. Specimen: blood. CDR3 sequence reads: CASSVQVNTGELFF. CDR3 bases: TGTGCCAGCAGCGTACAGGTGAACACCGGGGAGCTGTTTTTT.